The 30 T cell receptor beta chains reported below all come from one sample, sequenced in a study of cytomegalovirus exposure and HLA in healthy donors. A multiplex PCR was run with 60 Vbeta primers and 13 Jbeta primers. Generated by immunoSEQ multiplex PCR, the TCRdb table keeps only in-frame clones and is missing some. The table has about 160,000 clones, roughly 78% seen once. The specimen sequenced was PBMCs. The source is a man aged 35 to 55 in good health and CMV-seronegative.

CDR3 sequence: CAWSTGSSSGNTIYF. CDR3 sequence (DNA): TGTGCCTGGTCAACAGGGTCGAGCTCTGGAAACACCATATATTTT. The chain couples TRBV30 to TRBJ1-3; TRBD1 is a possible D gene (6 bases). Germline lookup yields CDR1 GTSNPN and CDR2 SVGIG (reference sequence). CDR3 length equals 15 residues. V gave up 5 bases and J gave up 0 bases, with 14 bases separating them.

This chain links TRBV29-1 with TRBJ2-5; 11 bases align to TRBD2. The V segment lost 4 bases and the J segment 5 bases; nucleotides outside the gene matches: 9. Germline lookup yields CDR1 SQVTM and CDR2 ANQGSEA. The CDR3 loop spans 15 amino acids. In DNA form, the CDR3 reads TGCAGCGTTGGGACTAGCGGGCAGGCTCGGGAGACCCAGTACTTC. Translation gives CSVGTSGQARETQYF.

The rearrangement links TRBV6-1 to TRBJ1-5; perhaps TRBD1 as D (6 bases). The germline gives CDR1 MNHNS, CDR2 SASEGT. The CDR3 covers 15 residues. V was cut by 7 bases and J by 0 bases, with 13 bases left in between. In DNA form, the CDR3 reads TGTGCCAGCAAAGGACAGATAAATAGCAATCAGCCCCAGCATTTT. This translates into CASKGQINSNQPQHF.

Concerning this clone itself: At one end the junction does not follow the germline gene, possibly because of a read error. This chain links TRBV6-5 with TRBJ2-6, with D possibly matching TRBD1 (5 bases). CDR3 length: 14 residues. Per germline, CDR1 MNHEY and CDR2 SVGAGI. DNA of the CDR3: TGTGCCAGCAGTTACTCGATTGGGGCCAACGGCCTGACTTTC. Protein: CASSYSIGANGLTF.

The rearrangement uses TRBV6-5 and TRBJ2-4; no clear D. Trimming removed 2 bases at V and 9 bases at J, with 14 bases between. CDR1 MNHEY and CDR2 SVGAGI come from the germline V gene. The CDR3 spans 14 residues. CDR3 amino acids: CASSYPLLESIQYF. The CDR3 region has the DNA TGTGCCAGCAGTTACCCCCTTTTGGAGAGCATTCAGTACTTC.

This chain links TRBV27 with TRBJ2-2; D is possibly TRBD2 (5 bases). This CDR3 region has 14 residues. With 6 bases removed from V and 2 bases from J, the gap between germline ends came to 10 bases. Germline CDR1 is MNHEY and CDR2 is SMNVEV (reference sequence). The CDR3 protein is CASRRAGNTGELFF. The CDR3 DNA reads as TGTGCCAGCAGGCGGGCGGGCAACACCGGGGAGCTGTTTTTT.

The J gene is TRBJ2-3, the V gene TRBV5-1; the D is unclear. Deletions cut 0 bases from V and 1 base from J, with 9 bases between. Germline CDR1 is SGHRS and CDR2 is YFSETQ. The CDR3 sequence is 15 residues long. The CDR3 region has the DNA TGCGCCAGCAGCTTGGATGGCCCCCGCACAGATACGCAGTATTTT. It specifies CASSLDGPRTDTQYF. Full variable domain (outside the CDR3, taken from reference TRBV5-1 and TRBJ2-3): KAGVTQTPRYLIKTRGQQVTLSCSPISGHRSVSWYQQTPGQGLQFLFEYFSETQRNKGNFPGRFSGRQFSNSRSEMNVSTLELGDSALYLCASSLDGPRTDTQYFGPGTRLTVL.

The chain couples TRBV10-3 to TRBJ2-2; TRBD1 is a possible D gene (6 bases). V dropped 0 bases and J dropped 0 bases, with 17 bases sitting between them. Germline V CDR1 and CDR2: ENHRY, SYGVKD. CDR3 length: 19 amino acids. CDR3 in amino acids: CAISESGYRDIPNTGELFF. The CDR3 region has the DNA TGTGCCATCAGTGAGTCAGGCTATAGGGACATCCCGAACACCGGGGAGCTGTTTTTT.

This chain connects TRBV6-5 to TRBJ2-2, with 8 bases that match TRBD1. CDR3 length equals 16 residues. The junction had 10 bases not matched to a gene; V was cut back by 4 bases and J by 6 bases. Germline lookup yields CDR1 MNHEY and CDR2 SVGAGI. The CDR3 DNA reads TGTGCCAGCAGTTCCCCGGGACAGGCTCTCCCCGGGGAGCTGTTTTTT. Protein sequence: CASSSPGQALPGELFF.

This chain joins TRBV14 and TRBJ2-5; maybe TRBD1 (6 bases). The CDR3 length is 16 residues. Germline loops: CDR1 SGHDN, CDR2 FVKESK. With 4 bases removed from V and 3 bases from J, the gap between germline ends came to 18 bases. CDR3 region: CASSRRVGQREETQYF. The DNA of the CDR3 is TGTGCCAGCAGCCGTCGGGTTGGACAGAGAGAAGAGACCCAGTACTTC.

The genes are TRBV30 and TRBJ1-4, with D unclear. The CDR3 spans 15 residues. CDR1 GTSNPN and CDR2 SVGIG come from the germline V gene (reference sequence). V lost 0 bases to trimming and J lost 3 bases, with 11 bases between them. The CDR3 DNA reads TGTGCCTGGAGTGTGGAGGCAGTTCCTAATGAAAAACTGTTTTTT. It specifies CAWSVEAVPNEKLFF.

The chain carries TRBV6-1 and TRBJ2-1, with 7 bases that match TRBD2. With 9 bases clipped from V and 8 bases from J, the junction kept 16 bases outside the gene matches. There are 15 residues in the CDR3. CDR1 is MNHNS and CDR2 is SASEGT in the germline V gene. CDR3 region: CASRLAVASGDEQFF. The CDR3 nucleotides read TGTGCCAGTAGACTAGCAGTCGCTTCAGGTGATGAGCAGTTCTTC.

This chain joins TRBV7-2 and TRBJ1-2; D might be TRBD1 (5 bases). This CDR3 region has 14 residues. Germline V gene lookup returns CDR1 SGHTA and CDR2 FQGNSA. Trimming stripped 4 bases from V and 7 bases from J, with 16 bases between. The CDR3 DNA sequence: TGTGCCAGCAGCTCCCCCCGGGGGTGGGGTGGCTACACCTTC. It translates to CASSSPRGWGGYTF.

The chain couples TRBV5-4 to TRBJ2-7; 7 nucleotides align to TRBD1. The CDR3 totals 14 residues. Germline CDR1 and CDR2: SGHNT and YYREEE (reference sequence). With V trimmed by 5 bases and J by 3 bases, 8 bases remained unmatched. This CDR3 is CASRSQGRGYEQYF. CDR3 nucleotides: TGTGCCAGCAGATCACAGGGGCGAGGCTACGAGCAGTACTTC.

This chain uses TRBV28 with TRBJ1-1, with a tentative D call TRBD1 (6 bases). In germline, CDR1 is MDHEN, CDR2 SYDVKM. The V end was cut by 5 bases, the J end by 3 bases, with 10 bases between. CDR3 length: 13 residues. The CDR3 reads CASSLQGYTEAFF. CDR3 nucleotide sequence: TGTGCCAGCAGTCTACAGGGTTACACTGAAGCTTTCTTT.

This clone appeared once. The CDR3, as DNA: TGTGCCAGTAGTACTACAGGGGGGAGAGGCAATCAGCCCCAGCATTTT. Translated: CASSTTGGRGNQPQHF. J is TRBJ1-5 and V is TRBV19; TRBD1 matches 8 bases. The CDR3 has 16 residues. CDR1 and CDR2 (germline): LNHDA, SQIVND (reference sequence). The J segment lost 2 bases and the V segment lost 4 bases, leaving 7 bases of the junction unmatched.

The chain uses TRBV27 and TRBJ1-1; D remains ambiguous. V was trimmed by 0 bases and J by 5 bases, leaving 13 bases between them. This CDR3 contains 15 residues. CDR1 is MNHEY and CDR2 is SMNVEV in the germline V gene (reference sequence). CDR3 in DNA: TGTGCCAGCAGTTTATCCTGGGTTGGCGGAACTGAAGCTTTCTTT. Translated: CASSLSWVGGTEAFF.

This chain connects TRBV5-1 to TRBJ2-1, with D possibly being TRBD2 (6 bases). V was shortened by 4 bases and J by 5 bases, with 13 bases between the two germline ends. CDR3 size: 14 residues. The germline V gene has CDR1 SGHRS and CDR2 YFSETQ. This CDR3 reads CASSRGTQDNEQFF. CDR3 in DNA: TGCGCCAGCAGCCGGGGGACGCAGGACAATGAGCAGTTCTTC.

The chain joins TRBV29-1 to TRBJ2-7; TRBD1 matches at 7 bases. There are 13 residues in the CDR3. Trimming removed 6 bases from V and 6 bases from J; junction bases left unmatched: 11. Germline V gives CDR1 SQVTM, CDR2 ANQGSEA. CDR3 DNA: TGCAGCGTAAAACAGGGGATGGTCACCGAGCAGTACTTC. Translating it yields CSVKQGMVTEQYF.

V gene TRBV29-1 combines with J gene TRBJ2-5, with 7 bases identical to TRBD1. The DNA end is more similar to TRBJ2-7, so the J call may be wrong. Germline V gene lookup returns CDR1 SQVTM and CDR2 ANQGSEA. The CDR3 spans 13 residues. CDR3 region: CSLDRNSSYEQYF. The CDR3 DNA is TGCAGCCTGGACAGGAATAGCTCCTACGAGCAGTACTTC.

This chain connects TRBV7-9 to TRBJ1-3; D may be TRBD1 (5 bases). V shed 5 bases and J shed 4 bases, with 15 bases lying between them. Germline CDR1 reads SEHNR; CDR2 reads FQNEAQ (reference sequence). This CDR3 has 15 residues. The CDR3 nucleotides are TGTGCCAGCAGCCTCGGGGGGGTCTCCGGAAACACCATATATTTT. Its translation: CASSLGGVSGNTIYF.

The CDR3 nucleotides are TGTGCCAGCTGCGAAGCGGGGGGATTCACAGATACGCAGTATTTT. This encodes CASCEAGGFTDTQYF. V gene TRBV7-2 combines with J gene TRBJ2-3, with 9 positions matching TRBD2. Per the germline V gene, CDR1 is SGHTA and CDR2 is FQGNSA. There are 15 residues in the CDR3. Losses at the gene ends were 8 bases for V and 2 bases for J; bases not matched to a gene: 8.

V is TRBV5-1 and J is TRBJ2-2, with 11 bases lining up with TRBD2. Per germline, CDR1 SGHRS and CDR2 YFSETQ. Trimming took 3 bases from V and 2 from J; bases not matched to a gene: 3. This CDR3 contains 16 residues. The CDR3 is CASSYTSGGNTGELFF. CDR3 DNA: TGCGCCAGCAGCTATACTAGCGGGGGCAACACCGGGGAGCTGTTTTTT.

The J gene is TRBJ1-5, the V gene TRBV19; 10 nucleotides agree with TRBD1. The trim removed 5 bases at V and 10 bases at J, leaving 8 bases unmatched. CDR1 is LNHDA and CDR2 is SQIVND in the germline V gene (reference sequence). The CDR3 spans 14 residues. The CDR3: CASSFGTGEIPQHF. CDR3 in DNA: TGTGCCAGTAGTTTCGGGACAGGGGAAATCCCCCAGCATTTT.

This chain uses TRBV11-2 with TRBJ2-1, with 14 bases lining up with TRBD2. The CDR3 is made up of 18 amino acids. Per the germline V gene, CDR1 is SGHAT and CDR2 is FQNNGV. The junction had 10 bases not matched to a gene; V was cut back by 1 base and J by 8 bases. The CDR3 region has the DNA TGTGCCAGCAGCTTAGCCTTCGGGACTAGCGGGAGAACGTATGAGCAGTTCTTC. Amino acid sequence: CASSLAFGTSGRTYEQFF.

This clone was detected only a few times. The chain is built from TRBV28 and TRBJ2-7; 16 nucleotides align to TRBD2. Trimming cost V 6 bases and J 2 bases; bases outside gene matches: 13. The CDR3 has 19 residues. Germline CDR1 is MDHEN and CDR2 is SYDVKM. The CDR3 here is CASRTSRAGTSGRAYEQYF. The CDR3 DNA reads TGTGCCAGCAGAACTAGCCGGGCGGGGACTAGCGGGAGGGCCTACGAGCAGTACTTC.

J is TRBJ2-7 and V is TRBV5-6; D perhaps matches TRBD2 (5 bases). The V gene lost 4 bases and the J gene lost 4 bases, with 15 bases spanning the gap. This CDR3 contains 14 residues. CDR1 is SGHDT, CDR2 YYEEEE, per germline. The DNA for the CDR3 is TGTGCCAGCAGCGGCGCGGGCCTCGGGTACGAGCAGTACTTC. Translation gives CASSGAGLGYEQYF.

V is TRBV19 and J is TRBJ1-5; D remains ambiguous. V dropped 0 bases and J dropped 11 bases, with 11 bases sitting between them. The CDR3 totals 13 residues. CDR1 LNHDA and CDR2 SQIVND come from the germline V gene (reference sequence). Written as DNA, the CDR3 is TGTGCCAGTAGTATAGATCAGGTGTCCGCCCAGCATTTT. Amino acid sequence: CASSIDQVSAQHF.

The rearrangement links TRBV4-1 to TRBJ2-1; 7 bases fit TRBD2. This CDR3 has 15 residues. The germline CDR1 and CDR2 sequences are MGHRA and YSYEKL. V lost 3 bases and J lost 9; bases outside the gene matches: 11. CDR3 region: CASSQAVTSLREQFF. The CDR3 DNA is TGCGCCAGCAGCCAGGCGGTGACTAGCCTCCGTGAGCAGTTCTTC.

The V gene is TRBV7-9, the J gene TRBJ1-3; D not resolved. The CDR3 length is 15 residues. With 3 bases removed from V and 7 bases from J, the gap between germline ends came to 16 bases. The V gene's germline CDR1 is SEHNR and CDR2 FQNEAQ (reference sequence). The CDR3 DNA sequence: TGTGCCAGCAGCTTTGGGTCTTCATCAGGCAACACCATATATTTT. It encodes CASSFGSSSGNTIYF.